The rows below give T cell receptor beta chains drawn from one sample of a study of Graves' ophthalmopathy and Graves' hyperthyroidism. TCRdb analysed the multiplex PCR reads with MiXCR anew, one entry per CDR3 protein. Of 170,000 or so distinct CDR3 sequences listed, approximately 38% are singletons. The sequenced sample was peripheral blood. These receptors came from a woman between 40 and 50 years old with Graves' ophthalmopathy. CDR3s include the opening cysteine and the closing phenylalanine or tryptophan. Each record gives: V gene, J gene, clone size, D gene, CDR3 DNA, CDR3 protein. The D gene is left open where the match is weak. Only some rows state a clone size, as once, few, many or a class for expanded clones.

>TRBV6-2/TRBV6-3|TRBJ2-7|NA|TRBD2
TGTGCCAGCAGTTTCCGACCGGGACTAGCAAAGGGCGAGCAGTACTTC
CASSFRPGLAKGEQYF
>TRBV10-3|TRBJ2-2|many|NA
TGTGCCATCAGAAATGGTATCAACACCGGGGAGCTGTTTTTT
CAIRNGINTGELFF
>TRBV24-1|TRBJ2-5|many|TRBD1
TGTGCCACCAGTGACCCGACAGGGACAAAAGAGACCCAGTACTTC
CATSDPTGTKETQYF
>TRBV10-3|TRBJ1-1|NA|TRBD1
TGTGCCATCAGTGAACGACAGGGCAGGGCTTTCTTT
CAISERQGRAFF
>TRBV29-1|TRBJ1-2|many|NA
TGCAGCACTTGGGCGGCCGACTATGGCTACACCTTC
CSTWAADYGYTF
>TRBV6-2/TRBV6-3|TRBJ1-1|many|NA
TGTGCCAGCAGTCCCAACAGGGACTCCACTGAAGCTTTCTTT
CASSPNRDSTEAFF
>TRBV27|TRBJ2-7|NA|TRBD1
TGTGCCAGCAGCGGTCGGAACCGGGACAGGGGATCCGAGCAGTACTTC
CASSGRNRDRGSEQYF
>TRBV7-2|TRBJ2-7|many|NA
TGTGCCAGCAGCTTAGGTGGCTTCCTCGGGTACGAGCAGTACTTC
CASSLGGFLGYEQYF
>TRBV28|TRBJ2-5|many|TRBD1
TGTGCCAGCAGTCTGGACAGGGGGGCACAAGAGACCCAGTACTTC
CASSLDRGAQETQYF
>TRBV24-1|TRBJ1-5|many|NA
TGTGCCACCAGTGATACCCGAGGCGCCGTTCAGCCCCAGCATTTT
CATSDTRGAVQPQHF
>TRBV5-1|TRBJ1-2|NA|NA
TGCGCCAGCAGCTTGGCCGGGGTTAACTATGGCTACACCTTC
CASSLAGVNYGYTF
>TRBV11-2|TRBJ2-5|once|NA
TGTGCCAGCAGCTTGAACTCGGGGAAAGAGACCCAGTACTTC
CASSLNSGKETQYF
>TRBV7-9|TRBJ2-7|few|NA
TGTGCCAGCAGCCACCGGGACAACCTCTACGAGCAGTACTTC
CASSHRDNLYEQYF
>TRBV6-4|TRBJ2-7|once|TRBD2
TGTGCCAGCAGGACAACTAGCGGGAGGGTCTCCTACGAGCAGTACTTC
CASRTTSGRVSYEQYF
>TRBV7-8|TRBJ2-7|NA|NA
TGTGCCAGCAGCTTCTCCGGGACCCCGGCGGAAGAGCAGTACTTC
CASSFSGTPAEEQYF
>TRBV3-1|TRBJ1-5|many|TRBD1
TGTGCCAGCAGCCCAGGACAGGGTAATCTGCATTTT
CASSPGQGNLHF
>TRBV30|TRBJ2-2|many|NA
TGTGCCTGGAGTGTACTTAGGACCGGGGAGCTGTTTTTT
CAWSVLRTGELFF
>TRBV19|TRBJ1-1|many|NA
TGTGGCACAAAGAACACTGAAGCTTTCTTT
CGTKNTEAFF
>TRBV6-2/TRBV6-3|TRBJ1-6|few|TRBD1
TGTGCCAGCAGTTACTCGGGACAGGGGTATAATTCACCCCTCCACTTT
CASSYSGQGYNSPLHF
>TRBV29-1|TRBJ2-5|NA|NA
TGCAGCGTTGGGGGGGAGACCCAGTACTTC
CSVGGETQYF
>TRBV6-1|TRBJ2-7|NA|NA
TGTGCCAGCAACGCAGGGGACGCAAGAGAGCAGTACTTC
CASNAGDAREQYF
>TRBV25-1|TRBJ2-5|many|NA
TGTGCCAGCAGTGAAGAGTCCAGGGGCCAAGAGACCCAGTACTTC
CASSEESRGQETQYF
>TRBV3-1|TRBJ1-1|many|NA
TGTGCCAGCGGCCCCAGAGTGAACACTGAAGCTTTCTTT
CASGPRVNTEAFF
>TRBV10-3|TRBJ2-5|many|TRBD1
TGTGCCATCAGTGTCGACAGGGGACAAGAGACCCAGTACTTC
CAISVDRGQETQYF
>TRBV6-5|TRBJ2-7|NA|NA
TGTGCCAGCAGTTACGGGGGCAGCCCCTACGAGCAGTACTTC
CASSYGGSPYEQYF
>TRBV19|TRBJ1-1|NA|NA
TGTGCCAGTAGTATATTGATTGGGTCCCTGAACACTGAAGCTTTCTTT
CASSILIGSLNTEAFF
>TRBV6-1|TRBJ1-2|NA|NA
TGTGCCAGCAAACCGGACAGAGGGGGATACGGCTACACCTTC
CASKPDRGGYGYTF
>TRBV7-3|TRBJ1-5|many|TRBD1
TGTGCCAGCAGCTCCTCGGGACAGGGCAGGGCGGTTCAGCCCCAGCATTTT
CASSSSGQGRAVQPQHF
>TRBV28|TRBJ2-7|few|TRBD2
TGTGCCAGCAGTTTACAAGGGACTAGCCCCGAGCAGTACTTC
CASSLQGTSPEQYF
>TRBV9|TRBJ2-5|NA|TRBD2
TGTGCCAGCAGCCCCTGGACTAGTGGAGAGACCCAGTACTTC
CASSPWTSGETQYF
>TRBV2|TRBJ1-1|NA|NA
TGTGCCAGCACCTCTCGACTTCCGGACACTGAAGCTTTCTTT
CASTSRLPDTEAFF
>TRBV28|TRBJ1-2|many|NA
TGTGCCAGCAGTCCTCAGCCCCGATATGGCTACACCTTC
CASSPQPRYGYTF
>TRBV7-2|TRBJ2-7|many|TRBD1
TGTGCCAGCAGCTCCGGGACAGGGCCCTACGAGCAGTACTTC
CASSSGTGPYEQYF
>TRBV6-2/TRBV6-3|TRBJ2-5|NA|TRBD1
TGTGCCAACCGAGCACAGGGGACAGAGACCCAGTACTTC
CANRAQGTETQYF
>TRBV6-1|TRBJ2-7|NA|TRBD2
TGTGCCAGCAGTGAAGTGTCTAGCGGGCGGTACGAGCAGTACTTC
CASSEVSSGRYEQYF
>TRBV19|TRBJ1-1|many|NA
TGTGCCAGCGGGGGCCCGGCGCCCATGAACACTGAAGCTTTCTTT
CASGGPAPMNTEAFF
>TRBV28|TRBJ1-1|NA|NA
TGTGCCAGCAGTTTAAATAGGGAGCGGGGCACTGAAGCTTTCTTT
CASSLNRERGTEAFF
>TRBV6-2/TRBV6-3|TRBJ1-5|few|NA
TGTGCCAGCAGTTACAACTCGGGGGGGAATCAGCCCCAGCATTTT
CASSYNSGGNQPQHF
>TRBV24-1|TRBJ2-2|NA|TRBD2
TGTGCCACCTCCTTAGCGGGAGGGGGGACCGGGGAGCTGTTTTTT
CATSLAGGGTGELFF
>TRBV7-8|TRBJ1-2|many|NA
TGTGCCAGCACCTCCGGGACCTACTATGGCTACACCTTC
CASTSGTYYGYTF
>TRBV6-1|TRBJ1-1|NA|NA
TGTGCCAGCAGTACATACAGGGCCACTGAAGCTTTCTTT
CASSTYRATEAFF
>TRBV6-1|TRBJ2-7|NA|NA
TGTGCCAGCAGTGAAGGCAGTATCTACGAGCAGTACTTC
CASSEGSIYEQYF
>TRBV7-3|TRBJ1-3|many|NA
TGTGCCAGCAGCTTAACCGGGGGTGGAAACACCATATATTTT
CASSLTGGGNTIYF
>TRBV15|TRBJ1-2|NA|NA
TGTGCCACCAGCAGAGGCCTTAGGACGGACACCAGCTTC
CATSRGLRTDTSF
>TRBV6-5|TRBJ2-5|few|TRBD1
TGTGCCAGCAGTTACCAGGGGGTCGCGGAGACCCAGTACTTC
CASSYQGVAETQYF
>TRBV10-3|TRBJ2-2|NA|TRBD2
TGTGCCACCACAGTTGGGGGGACTAGCGGGAGAACCGGGGAGCTGTTTTTT
CATTVGGTSGRTGELFF
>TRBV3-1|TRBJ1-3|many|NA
TGTGCCAGCAGCCAAGTCCTCGGGGACTCTGGAAACACCATATATTTT
CASSQVLGDSGNTIYF
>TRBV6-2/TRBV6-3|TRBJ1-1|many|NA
TGTGCCAGCAGTTCAAACAGCCTCATGAACACTGAAGCTTTCTTT
CASSSNSLMNTEAFF
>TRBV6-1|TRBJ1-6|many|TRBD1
TGTGCCAGCAGAAGACAGGGGGAGAATTCACCCCTCCACTTT
CASRRQGENSPLHF
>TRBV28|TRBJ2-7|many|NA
TGTGCCAGCAGTTTTGCAGGGGAACACGAGCAGTACTTC
CASSFAGEHEQYF
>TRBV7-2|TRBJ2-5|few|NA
TGTGCCAGCAGCCCACAGGGGGGGGGAAGGGAGACCCAGTACTTC
CASSPQGGGRETQYF
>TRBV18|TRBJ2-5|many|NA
TGTGCCAGCTCACCACCGACCTTGGGAGAGACCCAGTACTTC
CASSPPTLGETQYF
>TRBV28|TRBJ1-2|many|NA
TGTGCCAGCAAGCCGGGCGCCTATGGCTACACCTTC
CASKPGAYGYTF
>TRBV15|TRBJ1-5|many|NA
TGTGCCACCAGCAGGCAACAATTACCCAGCAATCAGCCCCAGCATTTT
CATSRQQLPSNQPQHF
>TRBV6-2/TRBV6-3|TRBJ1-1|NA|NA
TGTGCCAGCACCTCCCCGCGACCTGAAGCTTTCTTT
CASTSPRPEAFF
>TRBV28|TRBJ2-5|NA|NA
TGTGCCAGCAGGGCGGGCATGGAGACCCAGTACTTC
CASRAGMETQYF
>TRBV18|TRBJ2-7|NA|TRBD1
TGTGCCAGCTCACCACCCCGGACAGGGGCTTGGAACGAGCAGTACTTC
CASSPPRTGAWNEQYF
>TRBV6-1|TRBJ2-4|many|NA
TGTGCCAGCAGCGAAAGTCCCAAAAACATTCAGTACTTC
CASSESPKNIQYF
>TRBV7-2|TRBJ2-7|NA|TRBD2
TGTGCCAGCAGCTTAATAGCGGGGGTCTACGAGCAGTACTTC
CASSLIAGVYEQYF
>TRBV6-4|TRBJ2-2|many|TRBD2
TGTGCCAGCAGTAGGGGACTAGCGGGAGGGCCTGCCGGGGAGCTGTTTTTT
CASSRGLAGGPAGELFF